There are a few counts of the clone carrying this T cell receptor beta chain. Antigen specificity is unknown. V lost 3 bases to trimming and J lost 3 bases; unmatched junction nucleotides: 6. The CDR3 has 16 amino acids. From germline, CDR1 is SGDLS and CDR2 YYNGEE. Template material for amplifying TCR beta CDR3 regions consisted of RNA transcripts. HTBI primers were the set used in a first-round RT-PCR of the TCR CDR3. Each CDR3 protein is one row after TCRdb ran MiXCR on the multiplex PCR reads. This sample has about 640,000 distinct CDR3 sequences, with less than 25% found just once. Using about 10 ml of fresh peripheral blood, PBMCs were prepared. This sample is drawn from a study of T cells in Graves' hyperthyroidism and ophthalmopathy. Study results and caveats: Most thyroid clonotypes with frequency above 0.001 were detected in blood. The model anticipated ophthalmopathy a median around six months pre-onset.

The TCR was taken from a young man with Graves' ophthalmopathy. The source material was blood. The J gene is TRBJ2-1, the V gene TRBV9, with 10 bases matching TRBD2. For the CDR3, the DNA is TGTGCCAGCAGCGAACAGGGACTAGCGTACTACAATGAGCAGTTCTTC. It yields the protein CASSEQGLAYYNEQFF.